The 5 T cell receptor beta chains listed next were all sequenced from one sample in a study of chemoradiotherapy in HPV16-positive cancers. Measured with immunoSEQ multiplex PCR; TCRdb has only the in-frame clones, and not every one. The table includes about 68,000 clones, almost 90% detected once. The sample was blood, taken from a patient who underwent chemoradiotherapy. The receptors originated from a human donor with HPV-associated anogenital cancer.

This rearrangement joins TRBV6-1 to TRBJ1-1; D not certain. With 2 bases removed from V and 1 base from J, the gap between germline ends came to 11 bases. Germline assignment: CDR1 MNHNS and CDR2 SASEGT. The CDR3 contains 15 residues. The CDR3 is CASSEYSYTNTEAFF. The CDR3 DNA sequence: TGTGCCAGCAGTGAATACAGCTACACGAACACTGAAGCTTTCTTT.

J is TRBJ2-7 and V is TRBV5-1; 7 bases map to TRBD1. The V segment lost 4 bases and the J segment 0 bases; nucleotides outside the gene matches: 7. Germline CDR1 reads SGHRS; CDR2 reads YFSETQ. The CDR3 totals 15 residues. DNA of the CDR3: TGCGCCAGCAGCACAGACAGGGTAAGCTCCTACGAGCAGTACTTC. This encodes CASSTDRVSSYEQYF. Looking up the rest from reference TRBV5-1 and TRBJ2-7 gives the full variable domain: KAGVTQTPRYLIKTRGQQVTLSCSPISGHRSVSWYQQTPGQGLQFLFEYFSETQRNKGNFPGRFSGRQFSNSRSEMNVSTLELGDSALYLCASSTDRVSSYEQYFGPGTRLTVT.

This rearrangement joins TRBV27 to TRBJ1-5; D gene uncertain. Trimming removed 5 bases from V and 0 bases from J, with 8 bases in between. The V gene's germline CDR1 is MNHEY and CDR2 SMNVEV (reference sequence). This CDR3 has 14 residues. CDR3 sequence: CASSPRLSNQPQHF. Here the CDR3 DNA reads TGTGCCAGCAGTCCCCGTCTTAGCAATCAGCCCCAGCATTTT.

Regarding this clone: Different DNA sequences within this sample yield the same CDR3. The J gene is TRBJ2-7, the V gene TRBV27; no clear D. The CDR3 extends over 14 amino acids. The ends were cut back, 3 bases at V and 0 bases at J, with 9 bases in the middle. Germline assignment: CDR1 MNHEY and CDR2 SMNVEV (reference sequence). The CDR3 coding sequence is TGTGCCAGCAGTTTCAGCGAATCCTCCTACGAGCAGTACTTC. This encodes CASSFSESSYEQYF.

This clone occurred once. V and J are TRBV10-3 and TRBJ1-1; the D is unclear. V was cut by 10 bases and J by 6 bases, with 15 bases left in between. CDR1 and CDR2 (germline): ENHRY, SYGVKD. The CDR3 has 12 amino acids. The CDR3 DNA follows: TGTGCCACAGCGGCCAGTTCCTCTGAAGCTTTCTTT. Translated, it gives CATAASSSEAFF.